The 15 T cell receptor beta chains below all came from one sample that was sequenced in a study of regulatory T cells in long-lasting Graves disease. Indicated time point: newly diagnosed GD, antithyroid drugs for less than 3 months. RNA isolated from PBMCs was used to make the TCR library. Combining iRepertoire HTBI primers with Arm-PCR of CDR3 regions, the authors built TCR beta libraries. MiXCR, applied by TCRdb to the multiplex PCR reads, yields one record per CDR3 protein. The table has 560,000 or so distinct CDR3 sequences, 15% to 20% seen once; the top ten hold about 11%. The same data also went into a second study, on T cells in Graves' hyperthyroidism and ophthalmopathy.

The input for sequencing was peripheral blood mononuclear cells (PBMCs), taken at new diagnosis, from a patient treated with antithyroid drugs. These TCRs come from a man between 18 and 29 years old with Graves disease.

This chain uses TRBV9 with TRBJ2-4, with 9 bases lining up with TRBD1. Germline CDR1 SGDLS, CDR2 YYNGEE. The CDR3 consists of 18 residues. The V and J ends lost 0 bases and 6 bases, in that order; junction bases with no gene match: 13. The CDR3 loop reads CASSVGGTGWSGGNIQYF. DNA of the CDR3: TGTGCCAGCAGCGTAGGAGGGACAGGGTGGTCGGGAGGAAACATTCAGTACTTC.

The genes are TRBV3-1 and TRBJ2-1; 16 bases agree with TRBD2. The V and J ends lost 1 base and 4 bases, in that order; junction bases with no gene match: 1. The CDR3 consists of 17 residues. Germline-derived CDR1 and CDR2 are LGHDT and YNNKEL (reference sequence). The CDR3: CASSQGGLAGGYNEQFF. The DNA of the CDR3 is TGTGCCAGCAGCCAAGGGGGACTAGCGGGAGGGTACAATGAGCAGTTCTTC.

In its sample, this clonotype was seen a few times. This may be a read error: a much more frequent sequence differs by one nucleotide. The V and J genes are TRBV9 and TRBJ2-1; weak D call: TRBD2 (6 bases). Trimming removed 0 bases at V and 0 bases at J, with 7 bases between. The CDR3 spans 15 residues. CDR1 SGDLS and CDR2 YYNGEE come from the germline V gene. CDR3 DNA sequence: TGTGCCAGCAGCGTAGACGGGGGCTCCTACAATGAGCAGTTCTTC. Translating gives CASSVDGGSYNEQFF.

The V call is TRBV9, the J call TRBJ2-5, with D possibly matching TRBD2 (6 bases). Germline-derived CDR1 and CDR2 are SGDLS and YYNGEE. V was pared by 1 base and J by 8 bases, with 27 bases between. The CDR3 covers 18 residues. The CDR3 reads CASSVYGGVQAAGYTQYF. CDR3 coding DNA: TGTGCCAGCAGCGTATACGGAGGCGTCCAAGCGGCGGGGTATACCCAGTACTTC.

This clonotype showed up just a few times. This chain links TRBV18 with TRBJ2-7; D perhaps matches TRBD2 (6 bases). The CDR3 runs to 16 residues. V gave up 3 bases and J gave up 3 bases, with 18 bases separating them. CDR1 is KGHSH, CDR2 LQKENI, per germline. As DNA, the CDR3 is TGTGCCAGCTCACCGACAACGGGAGAAGTCGGCTACGAGCAGTACTTC. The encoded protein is CASSPTTGEVGYEQYF.

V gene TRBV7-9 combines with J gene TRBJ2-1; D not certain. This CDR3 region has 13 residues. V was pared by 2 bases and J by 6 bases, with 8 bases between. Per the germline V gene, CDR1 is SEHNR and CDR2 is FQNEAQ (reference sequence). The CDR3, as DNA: TGTGCCAGCAGCTTACCCGCTGGCAATGAGCAGTTCTTC. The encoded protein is CASSLPAGNEQFF.

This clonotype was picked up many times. The DNA for the CDR3 is TGTGCCAGCAGCTCACACTTACAGGGGGGGTACACTGAAGCTTTCTTT. Translated, it gives CASSSHLQGGYTEAFF. This chain joins TRBV7-9 and TRBJ1-1, with 8 bases that match TRBD1. CDR3 length equals 16 residues. The junction had 10 bases not matched to a gene; V was cut back by 4 bases and J by 3 bases. Germline CDR1 is SEHNR and CDR2 is FQNEAQ (reference sequence).

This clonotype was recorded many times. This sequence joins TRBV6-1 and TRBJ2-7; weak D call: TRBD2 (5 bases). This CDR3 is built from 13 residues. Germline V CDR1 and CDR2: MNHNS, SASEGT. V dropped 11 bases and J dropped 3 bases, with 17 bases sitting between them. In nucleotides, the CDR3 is TGTGCCGGATCACTAGGCAGCCGCTACGAGCAGTACTTC. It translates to CAGSLGSRYEQYF.

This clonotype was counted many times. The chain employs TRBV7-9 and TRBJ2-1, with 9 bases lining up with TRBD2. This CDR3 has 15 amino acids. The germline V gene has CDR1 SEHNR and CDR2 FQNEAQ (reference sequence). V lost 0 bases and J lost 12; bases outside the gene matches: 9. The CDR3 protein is CASSLALQTSGLQFF. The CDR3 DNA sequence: TGTGCCAGCAGCTTAGCCCTTCAGACTAGCGGACTGCAGTTCTTC.

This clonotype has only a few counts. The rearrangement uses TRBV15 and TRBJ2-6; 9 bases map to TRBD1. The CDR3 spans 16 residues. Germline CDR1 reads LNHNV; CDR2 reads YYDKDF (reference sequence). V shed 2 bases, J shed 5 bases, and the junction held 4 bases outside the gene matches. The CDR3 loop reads CATSRPGQGRANVLTF. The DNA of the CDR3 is TGTGCCACCAGCAGACCGGGACAGGGCCGGGCCAACGTCCTGACTTTC.

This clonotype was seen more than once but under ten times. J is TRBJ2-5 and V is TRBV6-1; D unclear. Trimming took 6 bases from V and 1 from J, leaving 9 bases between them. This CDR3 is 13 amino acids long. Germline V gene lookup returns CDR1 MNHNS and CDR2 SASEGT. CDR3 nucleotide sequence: TGTGCCAGCAGATACCTAGGCCAAGAGACCCAGTACTTC. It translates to CASRYLGQETQYF.

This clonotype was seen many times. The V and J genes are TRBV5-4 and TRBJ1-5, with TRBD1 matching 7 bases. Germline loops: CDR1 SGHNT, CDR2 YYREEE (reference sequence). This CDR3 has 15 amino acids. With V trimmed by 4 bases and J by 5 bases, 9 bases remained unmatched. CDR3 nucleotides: TGTGCCAGCAGCACCGCAGGGGGATTCGATCAGCCCCAGCATTTT. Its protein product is CASSTAGGFDQPQHF.

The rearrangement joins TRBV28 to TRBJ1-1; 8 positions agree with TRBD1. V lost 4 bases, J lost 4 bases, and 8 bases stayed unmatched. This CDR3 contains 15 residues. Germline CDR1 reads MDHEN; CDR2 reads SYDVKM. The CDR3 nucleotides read TGTGCCAGCAGTTCGGACAGGGAGGTGGGCACTGAAGCTTTCTTT. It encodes CASSSDREVGTEAFF.

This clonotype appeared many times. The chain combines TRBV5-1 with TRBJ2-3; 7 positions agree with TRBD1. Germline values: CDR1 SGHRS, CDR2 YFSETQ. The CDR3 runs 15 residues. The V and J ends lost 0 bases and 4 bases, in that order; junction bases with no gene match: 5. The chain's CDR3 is CASSLEGTAADTQYF. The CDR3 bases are TGCGCCAGCAGCTTGGAGGGGACAGCCGCAGATACGCAGTATTTT. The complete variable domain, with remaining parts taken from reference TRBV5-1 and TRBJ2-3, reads KAGVTQTPRYLIKTRGQQVTLSCSPISGHRSVSWYQQTPGQGLQFLFEYFSETQRNKGNFPGRFSGRQFSNSRSEMNVSTLELGDSALYLCASSLEGTAADTQYFGPGTRLTVL.

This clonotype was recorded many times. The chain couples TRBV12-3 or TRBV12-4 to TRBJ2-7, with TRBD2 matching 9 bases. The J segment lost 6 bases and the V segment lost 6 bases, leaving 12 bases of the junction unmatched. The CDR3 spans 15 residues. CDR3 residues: CASRSGLAPVSEQYF. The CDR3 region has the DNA TGTGCCAGCAGGTCGGGACTAGCCCCGGTTAGCGAGCAGTACTTC.